The rows below give T cell receptor beta chains drawn from one sample of a study of T cells in localized non-small cell lung cancer. TCRdb's copy holds only in-frame clones and misses some; the assay was immunoSEQ multiplex PCR. This sample yields some 22,000 clones, of which roughly nine tenths are seen a single time; roughly 23% belongs to the top ten. The specimen was PBMCs, collected before any cancer treatment. Receptors originate from a man aged 35 to 70 with stage II squamous cell lung carcinoma. The CDR3 runs from the conserved cysteine through the conserved F or W. A D gene is named only where the DNA matches it firmly. A row's size may be missing; if present it is once, few, many or a size class.

>-|-|TRBJ2-7|TRBV9
TGTGCCAGCAGCGTATATTCTGGGGGCCCCTACGAGCAGTACTTC
CASSVYSGGPYEQYF
>once|TRBD1|TRBJ1-2|TRBV27
TGTGCCAGCAGTCCAGGACAGGTTTTTGGCTATGGCTACACCTTC
CASSPGQVFGYGYTF
>-|-|TRBJ1-5|TRBV6-1
TGTGCCAGCAGTGAAGGCGTAAGTGCAGGAATAATGTGGGGGGCATGGGCCAATCAGCCCCAGCATTTT
CASSEGVSAGIMWGAWANQPQHF
>once|-|TRBJ1-1|TRBV18
TGTGCCAGCTCACCACTACGTGGGAACACTGAAGCTTTCTTT
CASSPLRGNTEAFF
>-|TRBD1|TRBJ2-2|TRBV9
TGTGCCAGCAGCGTGGGGACAGGCACCGGGGAGCTGTTTTTT
CASSVGTGTGELFF
>-|TRBD1|TRBJ2-3|TRBV28
TGTGCCAGCAGACCGACAGGGCGCACAGATACGCAGTATTTT
CASRPTGRTDTQYF
>-|TRBD1|TRBJ2-1|TRBV6-9
TGTGCCAGCAGTTACCAGGGGGCTTACAATGAGCAGTTCTTC
CASSYQGAYNEQFF
>-|-|TRBJ1-1|TRBV19
TGTGCCAGTGATAACCGGGGCCCACACTACCGACGAGCTTTCTTT
CASDNRGPHYRRAFF
>-|-|TRBJ1-5|TRBV18
TGTGCCAGCTCCCCCGGGGGGAGCAATCAGCCCCAGCATTTT
CASSPGGSNQPQHF
>-|-|TRBJ1-6|TRBV5-5
TGTGCCAGCAGCTCGACGGACCCATCCACGGATTCACCCCTCCACTTT
CASSSTDPSTDSPLHF
>-|-|TRBJ2-2|TRBV19
TGTGCCAGTGGCGTTATCGGGGAGCTGTTTTTT
CASGVIGELFF
>-|-|TRBJ2-5|TRBV6-1
TGTGCCAGCAGTGAAGGCAGGGCCGGATTGGAGACCCAGTACTTC
CASSEGRAGLETQYF
>-|-|TRBJ1-5|TRBV18
TGTGCCAGCTCCCCTAAAGGGCAGGCCGGGGGCGCACGACAGCCCCAGCATTTT
CASSPKGQAGGARQPQHF
>-|-|TRBJ1-5|TRBV2
TGTGCCAGCAGTGAAGACAGGGCCGCAGGGGCCCAGCATTTT
CASSEDRAAGAQHF
>-|-|TRBJ2-7|TRBV6-5
TGTGCCAGCAGTTACTCCGGGACAAGCACCTACGAGCAGTACTTC
CASSYSGTSTYEQYF
>-|TRBD1|TRBJ1-2|TRBV5-1
TGCGCCAGCAGCTTGGAGAGTACCGGGACAGGGGTCGGCTACACCTTC
CASSLESTGTGVGYTF
>-|TRBD2|TRBJ2-5|TRBV5-1
TGCGCCAGCAGTTCCGGGACTAGCGGGGTTTTTGAGACCCAGTACTTC
CASSSGTSGVFETQYF
>-|TRBD1|TRBJ2-3|TRBV29-1
TGCAGCGTCCACAACCCACAGGGGGCAACGGATACGCAGTATTTT
CSVHNPQGATDTQYF
>-|TRBD1|TRBJ1-4|TRBV6-5
TGTGCCACCAGGGGGCCGACGACTAATGAAAAACTGTTTTTT
CATRGPTTNEKLFF
>-|-|TRBJ2-7|TRBV27
TGTGCCAGCAGTTTATCGCGGGGCCGGGGCTACGAGCAGTACTTC
CASSLSRGRGYEQYF
>-|-|TRBJ2-7|TRBV11-2
TGTGCCAGCAGCCTACAGGGTTACGAGCAGTACTTC
CASSLQGYEQYF
>-|-|TRBJ2-1|TRBV27
TGTGCCAGCAGTCCGTCCGGGAGCGGATCCTACAATGAGCAGTTCTTC
CASSPSGSGSYNEQFF
>-|-|TRBJ2-5|TRBV14
TGTGCCAGCAGCCAAGATCCCGCAGGGTGGGAGACCCAGTACTTC
CASSQDPAGWETQYF
>-|TRBD1|TRBJ1-4|TRBV6-1
TGTGCCAGCAGAGGACAGGGAACTAATGAAAAACTGTTTTTT
CASRGQGTNEKLFF
>-|-|TRBJ2-2|TRBV10-3
TGTGCCATCAGTGAGGTGGCAGCTCGAGGGAGACGGGAGCTGTTTTTT
CAISEVAARGRRELFF
>-|-|TRBJ1-1|TRBV19
TGTGCCAGTAGTATCGGAACTGAAGCTTTCTTT
CASSIGTEAFF
>-|-|TRBJ1-6|TRBV6-1
TGTGCCAGCAGTGAACAAGGACCAGAGAATTCACCCCTCCACTTT
CASSEQGPENSPLHF
>-|-|TRBJ2-6|TRBV18
TGTGCCAGCTCACCCCTGGACGGAAGCTCTGGGGCCAACGTCCTGACTTTC
CASSPLDGSSGANVLTF
>-|-|TRBJ2-7|TRBV4-1
TGCGCCACTAAAGGCGTGAGCTCCTACGAGCAGTACTTC
CATKGVSSYEQYF
>-|-|TRBJ1-5|TRBV28
TGTGCCAGCAGTTTAGGAGGGGCCGGTCAGCCCCAGCATTTT
CASSLGGAGQPQHF
>-|-|TRBJ2-7|TRBV7-2
TGTGCCAGCAGCTTGGGAGGCCCCTGGGAGCAGTACTTC
CASSLGGPWEQYF
>-|TRBD1|TRBJ1-5|TRBV5-5
TGTGCCAGCAGCCCCCTAGCAGGGGGGAGCAATCAGCCCCAGCATTTT
CASSPLAGGSNQPQHF
>-|-|TRBJ2-1|TRBV5-6
TGTGCCAGCAGCTTGAGGGCGGGCACCTACAATGAGCAGTTCTTC
CASSLRAGTYNEQFF
>-|TRBD1|TRBJ1-3|TRBV6-5
TGTGCCAGCAGCCTAGGGACAGGGGCTGGAAACACCATATATTTT
CASSLGTGAGNTIYF